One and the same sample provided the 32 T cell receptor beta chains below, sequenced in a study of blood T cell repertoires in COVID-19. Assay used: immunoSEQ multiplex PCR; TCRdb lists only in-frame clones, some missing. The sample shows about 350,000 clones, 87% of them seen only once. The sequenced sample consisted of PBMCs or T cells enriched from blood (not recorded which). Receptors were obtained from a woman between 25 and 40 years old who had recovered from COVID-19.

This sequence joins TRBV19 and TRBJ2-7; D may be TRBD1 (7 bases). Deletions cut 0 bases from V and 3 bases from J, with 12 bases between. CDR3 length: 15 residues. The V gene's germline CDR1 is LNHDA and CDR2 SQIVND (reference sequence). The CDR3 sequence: CASSIEAGGIYEQYF. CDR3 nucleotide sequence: TGTGCCAGTAGTATAGAAGCAGGGGGGATCTACGAGCAGTACTTC.

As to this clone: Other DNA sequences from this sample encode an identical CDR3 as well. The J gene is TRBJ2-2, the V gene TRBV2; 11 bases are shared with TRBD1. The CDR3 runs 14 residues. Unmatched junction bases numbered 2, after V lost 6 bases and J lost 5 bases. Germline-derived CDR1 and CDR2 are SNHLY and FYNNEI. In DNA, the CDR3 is TGTGCCAGCAGCGGGACAGGGGGAACCGGGGAGCTGTTTTTT. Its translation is CASSGTGGTGELFF.

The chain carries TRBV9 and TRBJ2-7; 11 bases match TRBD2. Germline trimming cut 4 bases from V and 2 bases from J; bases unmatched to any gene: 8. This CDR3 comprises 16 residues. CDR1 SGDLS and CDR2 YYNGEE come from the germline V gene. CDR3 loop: CASSPRLAGPAYEQYF. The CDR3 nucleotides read TGTGCCAGCAGCCCGAGACTAGCGGGGCCCGCCTACGAGCAGTACTTC.

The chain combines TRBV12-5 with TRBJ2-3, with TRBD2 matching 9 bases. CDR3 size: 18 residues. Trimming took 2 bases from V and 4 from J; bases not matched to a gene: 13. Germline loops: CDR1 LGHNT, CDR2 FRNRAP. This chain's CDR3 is CASGLNSGGPLRPDTQYF. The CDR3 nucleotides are TGTGCTAGTGGTTTGAATAGCGGGGGCCCCTTGCGTCCAGATACGCAGTATTTT.

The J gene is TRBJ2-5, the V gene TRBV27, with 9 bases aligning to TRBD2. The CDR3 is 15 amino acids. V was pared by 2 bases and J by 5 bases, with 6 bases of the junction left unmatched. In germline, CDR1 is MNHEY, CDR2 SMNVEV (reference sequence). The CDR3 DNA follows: TGTGCCAGCAGTTTAGCCGGGACTAGCATGGAGACCCAGTACTTC. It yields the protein CASSLAGTSMETQYF.

CDR3 bases: TGCAGCGTGGGGCAGGGGGTGGGTGAAAAACTGTTTTTT. This gives the protein CSVGQGVGEKLFF. The chain joins TRBV29-1 to TRBJ1-4; 7 bases line up with TRBD1. Germline CDR1 SQVTM, CDR2 ANQGSEA. CDR3 length: 13 amino acids. V dropped 6 bases and J dropped 7; count of bases not matched to a gene: 8.

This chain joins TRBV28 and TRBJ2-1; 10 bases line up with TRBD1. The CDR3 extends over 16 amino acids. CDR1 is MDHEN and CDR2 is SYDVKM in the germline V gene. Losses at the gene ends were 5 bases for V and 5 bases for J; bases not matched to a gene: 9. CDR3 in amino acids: CASSLAGTGENNEQFF. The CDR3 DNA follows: TGTGCCAGCAGTCTGGCCGGGACAGGGGAAAACAATGAGCAGTTCTTC.

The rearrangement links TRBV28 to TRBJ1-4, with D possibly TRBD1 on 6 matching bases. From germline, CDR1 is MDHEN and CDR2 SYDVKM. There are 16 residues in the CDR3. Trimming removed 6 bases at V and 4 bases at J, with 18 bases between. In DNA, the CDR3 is TGTGCCAGCAGCCCCGCGGGTGGGGGCGTTAATGAAAAACTGTTTTTT. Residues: CASSPAGGGVNEKLFF.

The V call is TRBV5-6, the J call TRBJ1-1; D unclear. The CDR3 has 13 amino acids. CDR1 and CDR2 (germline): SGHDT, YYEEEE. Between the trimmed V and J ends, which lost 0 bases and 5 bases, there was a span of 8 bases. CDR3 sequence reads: CASSLGYGTEAFF. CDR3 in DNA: TGTGCCAGCAGCTTGGGGTACGGGACTGAAGCTTTCTTT. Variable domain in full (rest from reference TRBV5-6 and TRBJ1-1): DAGVTQSPTHLIKTRGQQVTLRCSPKSGHDTVSWYQQALGQGPQFIFQYYEEEERQRGNFPDRFSGHQFPNYSSELNVNALLLGDSALYLCASSLGYGTEAFFGQGTRLTVV.

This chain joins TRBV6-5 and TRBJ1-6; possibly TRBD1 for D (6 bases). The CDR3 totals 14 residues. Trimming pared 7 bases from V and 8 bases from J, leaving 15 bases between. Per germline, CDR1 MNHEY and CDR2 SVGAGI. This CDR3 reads CASNLRTAHSPLHF. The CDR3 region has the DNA TGTGCCAGCAACCTTAGGACAGCCCATTCACCCCTCCACTTT.

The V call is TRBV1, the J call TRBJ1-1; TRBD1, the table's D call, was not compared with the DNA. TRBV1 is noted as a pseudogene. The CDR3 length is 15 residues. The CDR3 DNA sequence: TGCACCAGCAGCGGAAGGGACAGGGGAGAGATTGAAGCTTTCTTT. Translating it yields CTSSGRDRGEIEAFF.

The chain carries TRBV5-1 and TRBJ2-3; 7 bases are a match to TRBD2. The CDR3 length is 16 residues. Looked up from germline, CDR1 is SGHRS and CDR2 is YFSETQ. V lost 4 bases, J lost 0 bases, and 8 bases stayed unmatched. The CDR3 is CASSGRAGLSTDTQYF. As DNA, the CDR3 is TGCGCCAGCAGCGGAAGAGCGGGACTTAGCACAGATACGCAGTATTTT.

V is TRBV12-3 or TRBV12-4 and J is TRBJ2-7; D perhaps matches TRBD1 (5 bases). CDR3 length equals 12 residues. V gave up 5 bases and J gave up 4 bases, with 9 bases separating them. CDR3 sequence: CASSNTGYEQYF. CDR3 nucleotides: TGTGCCAGCAGTAACACAGGATACGAGCAGTACTTC.

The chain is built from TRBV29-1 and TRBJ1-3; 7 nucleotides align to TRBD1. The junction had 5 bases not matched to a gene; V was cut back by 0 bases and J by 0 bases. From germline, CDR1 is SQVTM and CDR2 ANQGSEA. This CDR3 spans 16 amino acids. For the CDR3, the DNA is TGCAGCGTTGAAGACTGGGACAGCTACTCTGGAAACACCATATATTTT. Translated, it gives CSVEDWDSYSGNTIYF.

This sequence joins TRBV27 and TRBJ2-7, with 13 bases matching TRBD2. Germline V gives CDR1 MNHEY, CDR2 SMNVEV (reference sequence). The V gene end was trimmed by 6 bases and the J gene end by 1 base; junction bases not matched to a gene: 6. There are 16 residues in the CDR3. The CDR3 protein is CASRGLAGVGSYEQYF. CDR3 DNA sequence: TGTGCCAGCAGAGGACTAGCGGGGGTAGGTTCCTACGAGCAGTACTTC.

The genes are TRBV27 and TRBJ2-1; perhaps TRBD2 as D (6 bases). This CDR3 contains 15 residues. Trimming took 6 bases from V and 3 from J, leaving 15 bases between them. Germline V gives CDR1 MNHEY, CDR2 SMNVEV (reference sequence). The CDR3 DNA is TGTGCCAGCAGCCTTTCGCGGGGAGTCTACAATGAGCAGTTCTTC. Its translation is CASSLSRGVYNEQFF.

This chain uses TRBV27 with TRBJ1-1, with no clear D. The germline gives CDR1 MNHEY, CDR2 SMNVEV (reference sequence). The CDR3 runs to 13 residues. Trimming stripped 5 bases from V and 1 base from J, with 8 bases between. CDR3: CASSLLSNTEAFF. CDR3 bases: TGTGCCAGCAGTCTCCTCTCGAACACTGAAGCTTTCTTT.

DNA of the CDR3: TGTGCCAGCAGCCAAGACGGACAGCGGAGCTCCTACGAGCAGTACTTC. It codes for CASSQDGQRSSYEQYF. The chain uses TRBV4-2 and TRBJ2-7, with D maybe TRBD1 (6 bases). V lost 0 bases to trimming and J lost 0 bases, with 12 bases between them. Germline loops: CDR1 LGHNA, CDR2 YNFKEQ. This CDR3 is built from 16 residues.

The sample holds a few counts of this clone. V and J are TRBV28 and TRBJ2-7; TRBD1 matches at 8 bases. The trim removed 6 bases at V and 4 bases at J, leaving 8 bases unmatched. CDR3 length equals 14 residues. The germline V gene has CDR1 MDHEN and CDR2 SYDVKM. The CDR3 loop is CASRLRDRWYEQYF. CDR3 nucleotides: TGTGCCAGCAGACTCCGGGACAGGTGGTACGAGCAGTACTTC. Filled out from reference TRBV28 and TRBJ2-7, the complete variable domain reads DVKVTQSSRYLVKRTGEKVFLECVQDMDHENMFWYRQDPGLGLRLIYFSYDVKMKEKGDIPEGYSVSREKKERFSLILESASTNQTSMYLCASRLRDRWYEQYFGPGTRLTVT.

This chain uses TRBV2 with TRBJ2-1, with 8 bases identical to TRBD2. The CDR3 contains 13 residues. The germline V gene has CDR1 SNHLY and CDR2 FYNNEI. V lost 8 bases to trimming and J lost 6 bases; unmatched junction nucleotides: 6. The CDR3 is CASVGAGANEQFF. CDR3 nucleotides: TGTGCCAGCGTGGGAGCGGGGGCCAATGAGCAGTTCTTC.

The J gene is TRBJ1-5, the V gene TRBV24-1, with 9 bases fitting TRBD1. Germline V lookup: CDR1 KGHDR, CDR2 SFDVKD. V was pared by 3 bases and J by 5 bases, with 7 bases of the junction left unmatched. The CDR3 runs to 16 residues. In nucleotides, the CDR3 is TGTGCCACCAGTGATCATAACAGGGGGCGCGATCAGCCCCAGCATTTT. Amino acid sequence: CATSDHNRGRDQPQHF.

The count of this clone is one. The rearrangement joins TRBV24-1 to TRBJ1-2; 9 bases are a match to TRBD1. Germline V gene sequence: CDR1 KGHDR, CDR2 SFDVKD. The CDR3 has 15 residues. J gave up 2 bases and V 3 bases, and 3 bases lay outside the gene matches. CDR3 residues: CATSDPTGGNYGYTF. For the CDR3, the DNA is TGTGCCACCAGTGATCCGACAGGGGGAAACTATGGCTACACCTTC.

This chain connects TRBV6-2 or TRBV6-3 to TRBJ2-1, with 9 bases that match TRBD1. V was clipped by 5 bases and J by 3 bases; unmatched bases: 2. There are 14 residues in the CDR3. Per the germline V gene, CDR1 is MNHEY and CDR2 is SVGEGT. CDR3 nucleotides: TGTGCCAGCAGTCGGACAGGGGTCTACAATGAGCAGTTCTTC. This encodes CASSRTGVYNEQFF.

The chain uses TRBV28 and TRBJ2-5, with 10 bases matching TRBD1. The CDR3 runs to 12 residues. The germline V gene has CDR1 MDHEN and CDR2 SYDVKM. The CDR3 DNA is TGTGCTGGAGGACAGGGGGGAAAGACCCAGTACTTC. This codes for CAGGQGGKTQYF.

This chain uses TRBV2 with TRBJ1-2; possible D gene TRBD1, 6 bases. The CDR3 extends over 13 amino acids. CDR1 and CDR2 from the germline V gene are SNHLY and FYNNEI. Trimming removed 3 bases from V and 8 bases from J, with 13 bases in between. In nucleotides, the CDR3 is TGTGCCAGCAGTGATAGGGGGTTTACGGGCTACACCTTC. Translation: CASSDRGFTGYTF. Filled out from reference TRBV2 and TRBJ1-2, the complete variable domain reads EPEVTQTPSHQVTQMGQEVILRCVPISNHLYFYWYRQILGQKVEFLVSFYNNEISEKSEIFDDQFSVERPDGSNFTLKIRSTKLEDSAMYFCASSDRGFTGYTFGSGTRLTVV.

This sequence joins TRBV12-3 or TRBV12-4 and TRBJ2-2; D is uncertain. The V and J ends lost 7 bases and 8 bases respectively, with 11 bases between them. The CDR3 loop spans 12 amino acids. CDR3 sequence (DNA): TGTGCCAGCACGCGCGATACTGGGGAGCTGTTTTTT. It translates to CASTRDTGELFF.

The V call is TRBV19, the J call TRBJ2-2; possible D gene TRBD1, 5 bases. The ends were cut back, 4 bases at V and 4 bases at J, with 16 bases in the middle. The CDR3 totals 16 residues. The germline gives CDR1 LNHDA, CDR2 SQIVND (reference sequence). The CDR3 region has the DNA TGTGCCAGTAGTACAAGACAGCCTCCGGGCACCGGGGAGCTGTTTTTT. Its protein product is CASSTRQPPGTGELFF.

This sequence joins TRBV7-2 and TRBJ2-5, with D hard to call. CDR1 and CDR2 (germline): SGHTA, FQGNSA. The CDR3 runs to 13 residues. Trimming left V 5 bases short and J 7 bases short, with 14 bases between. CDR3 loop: CASSTTTRGTQYF. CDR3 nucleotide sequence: TGTGCCAGCAGCACGACCACCAGAGGGACCCAGTACTTC. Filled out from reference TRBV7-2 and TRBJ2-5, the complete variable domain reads GAGVSQSPSNKVTEKGKDVELRCDPISGHTALYWYRQSLGQGLEFLIYFQGNSAPDKSGLPSDRFSAERTGGSVSTLTIQRTQQEDSAVYLCASSTTTRGTQYFGPGTRLLVL.

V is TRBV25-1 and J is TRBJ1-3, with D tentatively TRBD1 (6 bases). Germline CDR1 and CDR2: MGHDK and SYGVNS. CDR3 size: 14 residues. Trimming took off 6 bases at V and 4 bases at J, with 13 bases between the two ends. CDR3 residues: CASRALDRGNTIYF. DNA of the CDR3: TGTGCCAGCAGAGCCTTAGACAGGGGAAACACCATATATTTT. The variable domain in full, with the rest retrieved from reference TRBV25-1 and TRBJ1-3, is EADIYQTPRYLVIGTGKKITLECSQTMGHDKMYWYQQDPGMELHLIHYSYGVNSTEKGDLSSESTVSRIRTEHFPLTLESARPSHTSQYLCASRALDRGNTIYFGEGSWLTVV.

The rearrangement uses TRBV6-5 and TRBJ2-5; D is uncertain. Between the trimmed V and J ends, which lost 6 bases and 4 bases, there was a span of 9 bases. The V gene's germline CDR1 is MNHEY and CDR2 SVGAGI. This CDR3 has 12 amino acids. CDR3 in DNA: TGTGCCAGCAGCTCCAACACAGAGACCCAGTACTTC. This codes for CASSSNTETQYF.

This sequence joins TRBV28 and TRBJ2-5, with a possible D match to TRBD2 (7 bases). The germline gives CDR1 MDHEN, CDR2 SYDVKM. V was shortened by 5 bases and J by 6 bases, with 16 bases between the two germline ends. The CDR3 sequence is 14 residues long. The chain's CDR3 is CASSPRGAPKTQYF. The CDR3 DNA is TGTGCCAGCAGTCCCCGGGGGGCCCCGAAGACCCAGTACTTC.

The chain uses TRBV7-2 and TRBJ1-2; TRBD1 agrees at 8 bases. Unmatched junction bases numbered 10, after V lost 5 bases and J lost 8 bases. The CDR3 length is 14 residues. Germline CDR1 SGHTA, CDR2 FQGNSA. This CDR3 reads CASSRGDRSRGYTF. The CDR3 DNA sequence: TGTGCCAGCAGCCGGGGGGACAGGTCACGGGGCTACACCTTC.